The 17 T cell receptor beta chains below were found in one sample sequenced in a study of T cells in women clearing cervical HPV infection. Sequencing used immunoSEQ multiplex PCR; TCRdb keeps in-frame clones, though not all of them. This sample contains about 14,000 clones. Sequencing was carried out using blood buffy coat. The receptors shown here come from a woman aged 18 to 75 with a cervical HPV16 infection that either progressed to CIN3+ or cleared (not recorded which).

On this clone itself: Read coverage stops 3 residues before the CDR3 terminus; the germline J gene supplies the remainder. The chain combines TRBV18 with TRBJ1-1, with D possibly TRBD1 on 5 matching bases. The CDR3 is made up of 15 amino acids. Germline CDR1 and CDR2: KGHSH and LQKENI. The V gene lost 0 bases and the J gene lost 3 bases, with 11 bases spanning the gap. The CDR3 loop is CASSPPEGWDTEAFF. CDR3 DNA (partial): TGTGCCAGCTCACCACCGGAGGGGTGGGACACTGAA.

To note about this clone: The read halts 3 residues ahead of the CDR3 end, with the missing end drawn from the germline J gene. The chain is built from TRBV7-2 and TRBJ1-2, with a weak D call TRBD1 (6 bases). Trimming removed 6 bases from V and 7 bases from J, with 15 bases in between. Per the germline V gene, CDR1 is SGHTA and CDR2 is FQGNSA. The CDR3 spans 13 residues. Partial CDR3 DNA: TGTGCCAGCAGTGTAGACAGGACCGGTGGC. Translating gives CASSVDRTGG. The full CDR3 protein reads CASSVDRTGGYTF.

To note about this clone: The CDR3 goes on 3 residues after the read ends, and that part is filled in from the germline J gene. The genes are TRBV20-1 and TRBJ1-2; possibly TRBD1 for D (5 bases). The germline gives CDR1 DFQATT, CDR2 SNEGSKA (reference sequence). The V and J ends lost 1 base and 5 bases respectively, with 8 bases between them. This CDR3 spans 12 amino acids. CDR3 DNA, as far as it was read: TGCAGTGCTAGAGGCAGGGTTTATGGC. Translated: CSARGRVYG. In full, the CDR3 reads CSARGRVYGYTF.

Worth noting for this clone: From the germline J gene comes the end of the CDR3, since the read stops 3 residues before it. The rearrangement joins TRBV7-8 to TRBJ1-2; D not resolved. Germline assignment: CDR1 SGHVS and CDR2 FQNEAQ. The CDR3 is 15 residues long. The part of the CDR3 DNA that was read is TGTGCCAGCAGCTTTTCTAGGTACAACCATATTGAC. The encoded protein is CASSFSRYNHID. The complete CDR3 sequence is CASSFSRYNHIDYTF.

On this clone itself: The observed sequence ends 3 residues before the CDR3 terminus, with the missing tail filled in from the germline J gene. V and J are TRBV18 and TRBJ2-5; D call uncertain. The CDR3 loop spans 13 amino acids. Germline V gene sequence: CDR1 KGHSH, CDR2 LQKENI. Deletions cut 6 bases from V and 5 bases from J, with 13 bases between. The CDR3 sequence is CASSYDPGETQYF. CDR3 DNA (partial): TGTGCCAGCTCTTACGACCCCGGGGAGACC.

Worth noting for this clone: The read comes to an end 3 residues before the CDR3 does, leaving the germline J gene to fill in the end. This chain connects TRBV7-2 to TRBJ2-7, with 8 bases lining up with TRBD2. This CDR3 spans 14 amino acids. Germline CDR1 reads SGHTA; CDR2 reads FQGNSA. V dropped 4 bases and J dropped 2; count of bases not matched to a gene: 4. CDR3 DNA, as far as it was read: TGTGCCAGCAGCTCGCCGGGACTAGCCTACGAG. Its protein product is CASSSPGLAYE. The entire CDR3 sequence reads CASSSPGLAYEQYF.

For this clone: The missing CDR3 end, 3 residues past where the read stops, is filled in from the germline J gene. This chain uses TRBV19 with TRBJ2-2, with 8 bases that match TRBD2. This CDR3 contains 16 residues. Germline CDR1 LNHDA, CDR2 SQIVND (reference sequence). Trimming cost V 7 bases and J 2 bases; bases outside gene matches: 9. The CDR3 is CASTPSGGKNTGELFF. Incomplete CDR3 DNA: TGTGCCAGTACTCCGAGCGGGGGTAAAAACACCGGGGAG.

As concerns this clone: The read gets to within 3 residues of the CDR3 end, and the germline J gene fills in the rest. The gene calls are TRBV24-1 and TRBJ2-1, with TRBD1 matching 9 bases. Germline CDR1 is KGHDR and CDR2 is SFDVKD. V lost 3 bases and J lost 9; bases outside the gene matches: 11. CDR3 length equals 16 residues. The chain's CDR3 is CATSDPGQGGGFEQFF. The CDR3 DNA, read in part, is TGTGCCACCAGTGATCCGGGACAGGGTGGGGGGTTTGAG.

Note on this clone: Read data end 3 residues before the CDR3 end; the end is taken from the germline J gene. The V gene is TRBV11-2, the J gene TRBJ2-1; TRBD2 matches 9 bases. V lost 1 base and J lost 4; bases outside the gene matches: 2. The CDR3 is made up of 15 amino acids. The germline V gene has CDR1 SGHAT and CDR2 FQNNGV. The CDR3 DNA, read in part, is TGTGCCAGCAGCTTAGTAGCGGGGGTTTACAATGAG. It encodes CASSLVAGVYNE. The complete CDR3 reads CASSLVAGVYNEQFF.

CDR3 bases read: TGTGCCAGTAACCATCAAGGATCGACAGGCAATCAGCCC. Translation gives CASNHQGSTGNQP. The complete CDR3 reads CASNHQGSTGNQPQHF. The gene calls are TRBV19 and TRBJ1-5, with D perhaps matching TRBD1 (5 bases). Sequencing ends 3 residues short of the CDR3 end; the germline J gene provides the rest. This CDR3 is 16 amino acids long. V shed 7 bases and J shed 2 bases, with 18 bases lying between them. Germline V gene data show CDR1 as LNHDA and CDR2 as SQIVND (reference sequence). The full variable domain, rest sourced from reference TRBV19 and TRBJ1-5, is DGGITQSPKYLFRKEGQNVTLSCEQNLNHDAMYWYRQDPGQGLRLIYYSQIVNDFQKGDIAEGYSVSREKKESFPLTVTSAQKNPTAFYLCASNHQGSTGNQPQHFGDGTRLSIL.

Turning to this clone: The CDR3 goes on 3 residues after the read ends, and that part is filled in from the germline J gene. The chain joins TRBV2 to TRBJ2-5, with 14 bases fitting TRBD2. This CDR3 has 16 amino acids. Germline assignment: CDR1 SNHLY and CDR2 FYNNEI. With V trimmed by 2 bases and J by 4 bases, 3 bases remained unmatched. The CDR3 loop is CASSERTSGGRETQYF. The CDR3 bases that were read are TGTGCCAGCAGTGAAAGGACTAGCGGGGGGCGAGAGACC.

Regarding this clone: The read is 3 residues too short to cover the CDR3 end, so that end is filled in from the germline J gene. V and J are TRBV2 and TRBJ2-1; TRBD1 aligns across 10 bases. The CDR3 has 14 residues. The V gene's germline CDR1 is SNHLY and CDR2 FYNNEI. V gave up 7 bases and J gave up 4 bases; unmatched junction bases: 4. CDR3 bases read: TGTGCCAGCACTGGGACAGGGGCATACAATGAG. Translated: CASTGTGAYNE. The complete CDR3 protein is CASTGTGAYNEQFF.

Note on this clone: From the germline J gene comes the end of the CDR3, since the read stops 3 residues before it. This chain joins TRBV5-1 and TRBJ2-7, with D possibly TRBD1 on 6 matching bases. With 4 bases removed from V and 6 bases from J, the gap between germline ends came to 8 bases. Germline CDR1 and CDR2: SGHRS and YFSETQ. This CDR3 comprises 11 residues. The CDR3 DNA, read in part, is TGCGCCAGCAGCCAGGGGCCCGAG. Protein sequence: CASSQGPE. The full CDR3 is CASSQGPEQYF.

A word on this clone: The CDR3 end falls 3 residues outside the read, so it is completed with the germline J gene. V gene TRBV7-8 combines with J gene TRBJ2-2; tentative D call: TRBD2 (5 bases). The CDR3 runs 18 residues. CDR1 is SGHVS, CDR2 FQNEAQ, per germline. V dropped 2 bases and J dropped 5 bases, with 21 bases sitting between them. The DNA read from the CDR3 is TGTGCCAGCAGCTTATCCCTAACTAGTTACTCGGGAACCGGGGAG. The encoded protein is CASSLSLTSYSGTGE. The full-length CDR3 reads as CASSLSLTSYSGTGELFF.

The CDR3 bases that were read are TGTGCCAGCACCCGGACAGGCCACTGGGGGGACGAG. This encodes CASTRTGHWGDE. The CDR3 in its entirety is CASTRTGHWGDEQYF. This sequence joins TRBV7-8 and TRBJ2-7; D may be TRBD1 (7 bases). The sequenced fragment ends 3 residues before the CDR3 boundary, so the rest is inferred from the germline J gene. The length of the CDR3 is 15 residues. V dropped 7 bases and J dropped 5 bases, with 21 bases sitting between them. The germline V gene encodes CDR1 SGHVS and CDR2 FQNEAQ.

A note on this clone: The CDR3 is cut off 3 residues early in the read; its end comes from the germline J gene. This chain uses TRBV12-3 or TRBV12-4 with TRBJ1-4, with 7 bases that match TRBD1. The CDR3 consists of 13 residues. Unmatched junction bases numbered 5, after V lost 3 bases and J lost 10 bases. CDR3: CASSLGQGGKLFF. Partial CDR3 DNA: TGTGCCAGCAGTTTGGGGCAGGGGGGAAAA.

On this clone itself: The CDR3 end lies 3 residues beyond the end of the read and is filled in from the germline J gene. This chain joins TRBV6-2 or TRBV6-3 and TRBJ2-3; a weak D match, TRBD2 (5 bases). The V gene's germline CDR1 is MNHEY and CDR2 SVGEGT. There are 14 residues in the CDR3. The covered CDR3 bases are TGTGCCAGCAGTTACGGAGAGGGTAGAGAGACG. Translating it yields CASSYGEGRET. The entire CDR3 protein is CASSYGEGRETQYF.